This T cell receptor beta chain was sequenced in a study of T cell responses to AZD1222 COVID-19 vaccine. Germline trimming cut 5 bases from V and 7 bases from J; bases unmatched to any gene: 16. CDR1 is SGHNT and CDR2 is YENEEA in the germline V gene. This CDR3 is 18 amino acids long. Note on this clone: Its antigen is unknown.

Using immunoSEQ multiplex PCR, the repertoire was profiled, and TCRdb retains in-frame clones only, with some absent. The sample has some 130,000 clones; 85% to 95% are singletons. Regarding the study as a whole: Spike was spanned by vaccine-associated CD4 TCRs, with dominance at 160-218 and 743-854. Sampling captured repertoires only after the peak T cell response.

Sequenced here: peripheral blood, sampled 28 days after the second AZD1222 dose. The V call is TRBV11-3, the J call TRBJ2-2; 10 bases agree with TRBD1. The sequence was obtained from an adult who received the AZD1222 COVID-19 vaccine. CDR3 sequence reads: CASSPITHRDRGGGELFF. CDR3 DNA: TGTGCCAGCAGCCCCATCACCCACCGGGACAGGGGTGGCGGGGAGCTGTTTTTT.